Shown below are 30 T cell receptor beta chains from a single sample sequenced in a study of Graves' ophthalmopathy and Graves' hyperthyroidism. CDR3 regions of TCR beta were amplified from RNA transcripts. RT-PCR was first run with HTBI primers, then multiplex PCR in a second round. Via MiXCR, TCRdb re-called the multiplex PCR reads, giving one row per CDR3 protein. The sample consists of 560,000 or so distinct CDR3 sequences, less than 40% of them appearing once. The sequencing sample was made of peripheral blood or thyroid tissue (not recorded which). Every receptor here comes from an adult man with Graves' hyperthyroidism.

This clonotype was recorded once. J is TRBJ1-4 and V is TRBV5-1; D remains ambiguous. The CDR3 consists of 17 residues. CDR1 and CDR2 from the germline V gene are SGHRS and YFSETQ. Trimming took 0 bases from V and 8 from J, leaving 20 bases between them. The CDR3 nucleotides read TGCGCCAGCAGCTTGGATGGATCCTACAATGAGCAGGAAAAACTGTTTTTT. Residues: CASSLDGSYNEQEKLFF.

This chain links TRBV10-3 with TRBJ1-6; tentative D call: TRBD1 (6 bases). The length of the CDR3 is 15 residues. With 6 bases removed from V and 7 bases from J, the gap between germline ends came to 16 bases. The germline V gene encodes CDR1 ENHRY and CDR2 SYGVKD. CDR3 DNA sequence: TGTGCCATCAGGGAAGGGGGAGATAACAATTCACCCCTCCACTTT. Translating gives CAIREGGDNNSPLHF.

The chain combines TRBV10-3 with TRBJ1-2; no reliable D call. CDR1 ENHRY and CDR2 SYGVKD come from the germline V gene. The V end was cut by 2 bases, the J end by 7 bases, with 2 bases between. There are 10 residues in the CDR3. CDR3 coding DNA: TGTGCCATCAGTGAGGGTGGCTACACCTTC. It specifies CAISEGGYTF.

The chain couples TRBV7-9 to TRBJ1-2; 10 bases agree with TRBD1. Germline V CDR1 and CDR2: SEHNR, FQNEAQ (reference sequence). V lost 10 bases to trimming and J lost 2 bases; unmatched junction nucleotides: 7. The CDR3 sequence is 14 residues long. The CDR3 region is CATRTGGPNYGYTF. The DNA for the CDR3 is TGTGCCACCCGGACAGGGGGGCCCAACTATGGCTACACCTTC.

Remarks on this clonotype: A much larger clone lies one base from this, so it may be a read error. The chain joins TRBV19 to TRBJ1-5; 7 nucleotides match TRBD1. This CDR3 contains 14 residues. Germline lookup yields CDR1 LNHDA and CDR2 SQIVND (reference sequence). The CDR3 is CACSKTGAGQPQHF. The CDR3 coding sequence is TGTGCCTGTAGTAAAACAGGGGCGGGTCAGCCCCAGCATTTT.

A few counts support this clonotype. This chain links TRBV29-1 with TRBJ2-3, with D perhaps being TRBD1 or TRBD2 (7 bases each). The germline V gene encodes CDR1 SQVTM and CDR2 ANQGSEA. Trimming took off 4 bases at V and 5 bases at J, with 10 bases between the two ends. This CDR3 contains 12 residues. The CDR3 spells CSVGRGGDTQYF. The CDR3 nucleotides are TGCAGCGTTGGCAGGGGGGGAGATACGCAGTATTTT.

This clonotype was counted between two and nine times. The rearrangement links TRBV19 to TRBJ2-2, with D perhaps matching TRBD2 (6 bases). With 10 bases removed from V and 8 bases from J, the gap between germline ends came to 20 bases. Germline V gene data show CDR1 as LNHDA and CDR2 as SQIVND (reference sequence). CDR3 length equals 14 residues. CDR3 loop: CATRLETVTGELFF. The CDR3 nucleotides are TGTGCCACCAGACTAGAAACCGTAACTGGGGAGCTGTTTTTT. The full variable domain, completed using reference TRBV19 and TRBJ2-2, is DGGITQSPKYLFRKEGQNVTLSCEQNLNHDAMYWYRQDPGQGLRLIYYSQIVNDFQKGDIAEGYSVSREKKESFPLTVTSAQKNPTAFYLCATRLETVTGELFFGEGSRLTVL.

This clonotype occurred a few times. A much larger clone is a single base away; this may be a read error. The rearrangement links TRBV20-1 to TRBJ1-1; no clear D. Germline V gene data show CDR1 as DFQATT and CDR2 as SNEGSKA (reference sequence). CDR3 length: 13 amino acids. V lost 0 bases to trimming and J lost 7 bases, with 12 bases between them. DNA of the CDR3: TGCAGTGCTAGAGATCCGGCAGATCTTGAAGCTTTCTTT. It yields the protein CSARDPADLEAFF.

This sequence joins TRBV27 and TRBJ2-7; the match to TRBD2 covers 8 bases. The DNA end lines up better with TRBJ2-1; the J call may be wrong. In germline, CDR1 is MNHEY, CDR2 SMNVEV (reference sequence). This CDR3 contains 14 residues. In DNA form, the CDR3 reads TGTGCCAGCATTCGGGCTAGCGGGTCGGGTGAGCAGTTCTTC. Residues: CASIRASGSGEQFF.

This clonotype has a handful of counts. This rearrangement joins TRBV5-1 to TRBJ2-2; 8 positions agree with TRBD2. J gave up 1 base and V 5 bases, and 4 bases lay outside the gene matches. Per germline, CDR1 SGHRS and CDR2 YFSETQ. CDR3 length: 15 amino acids. Here the CDR3 DNA reads TGCGCCAGCAGTTTTAGCGGGAAGAACACCGGGGAGCTGTTTTTT. Protein: CASSFSGKNTGELFF.

This clonotype showed up many times. The V and J genes are TRBV12-3 or TRBV12-4 and TRBJ1-5, with D tentatively TRBD1 (5 bases). CDR3 length equals 16 residues. V was trimmed by 5 bases and J by 7 bases, leaving 21 bases between them. The CDR3 sequence: CASSQLRLGVKQPQHF. The DNA of the CDR3 is TGTGCCAGCAGTCAACTTCGGTTAGGGGTGAAACAGCCCCAGCATTTT.

This clonotype was counted many times. The chain carries TRBV7-2 and TRBJ1-2; D perhaps matches TRBD1 (6 bases). The CDR3 consists of 14 residues. Trimming stripped 8 bases from V and 3 bases from J, with 16 bases between. Per germline, CDR1 SGHTA and CDR2 FQGNSA. CDR3 bases: TGTGCCAGCCCGCTCGGTCCAGGGGACTATGGCTACACCTTC. Amino acid sequence: CASPLGPGDYGYTF.

This clonotype was recorded a few times. The chain recombines TRBV20-1 with TRBJ2-3; 11 bases are a match to TRBD2. With 6 bases clipped from V and 2 bases from J, the junction kept 10 bases outside the gene matches. The CDR3 consists of 16 residues. Germline V gives CDR1 DFQATT, CDR2 SNEGSKA (reference sequence). CDR3 nucleotides: TGCAGTGCAAACAGCCTAGCGGGAGGACCCACAGATACGCAGTATTTT. Translation gives CSANSLAGGPTDTQYF.

This clonotype was recorded once. A much larger clonotype is one base distant, so this may be a read error. The chain uses TRBV2 and TRBJ2-5; 7 nucleotides line up with TRBD1. Germline CDR1 SNHLY, CDR2 FYNNEI. The CDR3 sequence is 14 residues long. This chain's CDR3 is CASSPGQTQEIQYF. CDR3 DNA: TGTGCCAGCAGTCCGGGACAGACCCAAGAGATCCAGTACTTC.

The table lists this clonotype with many counts. V is TRBV13 and J is TRBJ2-2, with D perhaps matching TRBD2 (6 bases). Germline V gene data show CDR1 as PRHDT and CDR2 as FYEKMQ (reference sequence). V dropped 1 base and J dropped 6 bases, with 9 bases sitting between them. The CDR3 loop spans 14 amino acids. CDR3 nucleotides: TGTGCCAGCAGCTTAGCCAGGGAGGCCGGGGAGCTGTTTTTT. It specifies CASSLAREAGELFF.

Concerning this clonotype: A much larger clone differs from this one at a single base, so this may be a read error. The chain carries TRBV6-1 and TRBJ2-7; D possibly matches TRBD1 or TRBD2 (5 bases each). The CDR3 contains 16 residues. CDR1 is MNHNS, CDR2 SASEGT, per germline. The CDR3 DNA reads TGTACCAGCAGCAACACCCAGGGACGCTCATACTACGAGCAGTACTTC. It encodes CTSSNTQGRSYYEQYF.

This clonotype was counted ten times or more. The chain employs TRBV20-1 and TRBJ2-7; D remains ambiguous. Germline CDR1 and CDR2: DFQATT and SNEGSKA (reference sequence). The CDR3 totals 15 residues. V lost 0 bases to trimming and J lost 3 bases, with 15 bases between them. CDR3 nucleotides: TGCAGTGCTAGAGATTTTGGCCATTCTAACTACGAGCAGTACTTC. It is translated as CSARDFGHSNYEQYF.

This clonotype was seen repeatedly, ten times or more. J is TRBJ1-2 and V is TRBV7-2; maybe TRBD1 (5 bases). V dropped 11 bases and J dropped 7 bases, with 20 bases sitting between them. There are 13 residues in the CDR3. CDR1 is SGHTA and CDR2 is FQGNSA in the germline V gene. The CDR3 bases are TGTGCCCCAACGGGCGCAGGGAGGAGTGGCTACACCTTC. Translated: CAPTGAGRSGYTF.

A word on this clonotype: A much larger clonotype is one base distant, so this may be a read error. The chain has TRBV6-5 and TRBJ1-2, with TRBD1 matching 9 bases. Germline-derived CDR1 and CDR2 are MNHEY and SVGAGI. CDR3 length: 16 residues. The CDR3 loop is CASSYGTGTRNYDYTF. DNA for the CDR3: TGTGCCAGCAGTTACGGGACAGGGACCCGAAACTATGACTACACCTTC.

The V and J genes are TRBV29-1 and TRBJ2-2, with 12 bases identical to TRBD2. Germline-derived CDR1 and CDR2 are SQVTM and ANQGSEA. This CDR3 region has 14 residues. The CDR3 sequence: CGATSGRKTGELFF. DNA for the CDR3: TGCGGCGCTACTAGCGGGAGGAAAACCGGGGAGCTGTTTTTT.

In its sample, this clonotype was seen many times. This chain uses TRBV24-1 with TRBJ2-2; D uncertain. Trimming took off 5 bases at V and 1 base at J, with 13 bases between the two ends. CDR1 and CDR2 (germline): KGHDR, SFDVKD. The CDR3 has 16 residues. The CDR3 sequence is CATSGFQIRNTGELFF. The CDR3 nucleotides are TGTGCCACCAGTGGATTCCAGATTAGGAACACCGGGGAGCTGTTTTTT.

J is TRBJ2-7 and V is TRBV15; 8 bases align to TRBD1. Germline V gene lookup returns CDR1 LNHNV and CDR2 YYDKDF (reference sequence). This CDR3 is built from 16 residues. Germline trimming cut 3 bases from V and 6 bases from J; bases unmatched to any gene: 13. This CDR3 is CATSSGQGLEKAEQYF. The CDR3 DNA is TGTGCCACCAGCAGTGGACAGGGATTAGAGAAGGCCGAGCAGTACTTC.

As concerns this clonotype: The germline gene is not matched at one end of the junction; a read error may be the cause. The genes are TRBV10-3 and TRBJ1-2; D is ambiguous. CDR3 length equals 11 residues. Germline CDR1 is ENHRY and CDR2 is SYGVKD. CDR3 region: CASSTTLGYTF. The CDR3 DNA reads TGTGCCAGCAGTACGACTCTTGGCTACACCTTC.

Worth noting for this clonotype: Germline and junction disagree at one end, which may indicate a read error. The rearrangement links TRBV24-1 to TRBJ1-1; D unclear. Per germline, CDR1 KGHDR and CDR2 SFDVKD. CDR3 size: 15 residues. The CDR3 here is CATSALRTASTEAFF. CDR3 coding DNA: TGTGCCACCAGTGCCCTGCGGACTGCGAGCACTGAAGCCTTCTTT.

The chain links TRBV29-1 to TRBJ2-6, with D possibly TRBD2 on 5 matching bases. This CDR3 region has 14 residues. The V end was cut by 8 bases, the J end by 4 bases, with 15 bases between. Germline CDR1 and CDR2: SQVTM and ANQGSEA. CDR3 sequence (DNA): TGCAGCTTAGTGGCGGGCTCAGGGGCCAACGTCCTGACTTTC. It encodes CSLVAGSGANVLTF.

This clonotype has a count of ten or more. The gene calls are TRBV6-5 and TRBJ1-5; 8 nucleotides line up with TRBD1. Germline V CDR1 and CDR2: MNHEY, SVGAGI. Losses at the gene ends were 5 bases for V and 1 base for J; bases not matched to a gene: 4. The length of the CDR3 is 15 residues. CDR3 sequence: CASSHTGGSNQPQHF. The CDR3 nucleotides are TGTGCCAGCAGTCATACAGGGGGAAGCAATCAGCCCCAGCATTTT.

This clonotype was counted many times. The chain combines TRBV11-3 with TRBJ1-3; D ambiguous. Germline-derived CDR1 and CDR2 are SGHNT and YENEEA. Trimming pared 5 bases from V and 7 bases from J, leaving 18 bases between. There are 15 residues in the CDR3. The CDR3 spells CASSTQTPPLNTIYF. CDR3 nucleotide sequence: TGTGCCAGCAGCACCCAGACTCCTCCGCTTAACACCATATATTTT. The entire variable domain, with the rest obtained from reference TRBV11-3 and TRBJ1-3, is as follows: EAGVVQSPRYKIIEKKQPVAFWCNPISGHNTLYWYLQNLGQGPELLIRYENEEAVDDSQLPKDRFSAERLKGVDSTLKIQPAELGDSAVYLCASSTQTPPLNTIYFGEGSWLTVV.

This clonotype was found once. This may arise from a read error, as a much more abundant clone is one base away. This sequence joins TRBV3-1 and TRBJ1-2; 12 bases fit TRBD1. In germline, CDR1 is LGHDT, CDR2 YNNKEL (reference sequence). The CDR3 runs to 14 residues. The CDR3: CTSSPGTGGAGYTF. Written as DNA, the CDR3 is TGTACCAGCAGCCCCGGGACAGGGGGCGCGGGCTACACCTTC.

CDR3 loop: CSVRPGQGSYGYTF. CDR3 nucleotide sequence: TGCAGCGTCCGGCCGGGACAGGGTTCCTATGGCTACACCTTC. V is TRBV29-1 and J is TRBJ1-2, with 9 bases identical to TRBD1. The CDR3 has 14 residues. The junction had 9 bases not matched to a gene; V was cut back by 6 bases and J by 4 bases. The V gene's germline CDR1 is SQVTM and CDR2 ANQGSEA.

CDR3 DNA sequence: TGTGCCAGCAGCTTAAACTCGAGGAATGAGCATTTT. It translates to CASSLNSRNEHF. The genes are TRBV5-4 and TRBJ1-5; D not certain. Trimming cost V 2 bases and J 14 bases, with 14 bases left between them. CDR1 SGHNT and CDR2 YYREEE come from the germline V gene (reference sequence). The length of the CDR3 is 12 residues.